These 26 T cell receptor beta chains were all obtained from the same sample, sequenced in a study of persistence of HIV-infected CD4 T cells (dated by TCRdb to 2018 to 2020). For these TCRs, the target antigens are not known. What this sample's treatment or condition label stands for: suppressive antiretroviral therapy. As a nonspecific positive control representing the CD4+ T cell repertoire, cells were stimulated with anti-CD3/anti-CD28 magnetic beads. Responding CD4+ T cells were sorted on the basis of upregulation of both CD40 ligand and CD69. The immunoSEQ hsTCRB assay version 4, run in survey mode, was used to sequence TCRbeta repertoires from genomic DNA. This is the immuneACCESS table as TCRdb keeps it, with only in-frame sequences that have V and J called. A part of the clones is gone; compared with another copy, unresolved V genes explain less than half, and the rest is unexplained. The sample has 35,000 to 40,000 clones on record, roughly 90% of them singletons. The ten largest clones take up about 1.3% of the sample.

The specimen comprised CD4+ T cells sorted from PBMCs after 18-hour stimulation, sampled from a patient who received antiretroviral therapy. The sample's cell subset or site label, in plain terms: CD40L+CD69+ CD4 T cells responding to anti-CD3/anti-CD28 beads, representing the overall repertoire. The receptors shown here come from an adult man with HIV who was CMV-seropositive.

V and J are TRBV5-5 and TRBJ2-7; 11 nucleotides line up with TRBD2. This CDR3 is 16 amino acids long. In germline, CDR1 is SGHKS, CDR2 YYEKEE (reference sequence). Trimming removed 0 bases from V and 6 bases from J; junction bases left unmatched: 8. The CDR3 DNA is TGTGCCAGCAGCTTGGCCGTTCGGACTAGCGGGCTCGAGCAGTACTTC. Amino acids: CASSLAVRTSGLEQYF.

The chain recombines TRBV6-5 with TRBJ1-2, with 7 bases identical to TRBD1. Losses at the gene ends were 7 bases for V and 5 bases for J; bases not matched to a gene: 13. Germline CDR1 MNHEY, CDR2 SVGAGI. The CDR3 is 15 amino acids. The CDR3 region has the DNA TGTGCCAGCAACCTAAAACAGGGGCTCCCTTATGGCTACACCTTC. It is translated as CASNLKQGLPYGYTF.

The genes are TRBV12-3 or TRBV12-4 and TRBJ2-7; D gene uncertain. The CDR3 contains 12 residues. V gave up 3 bases and J gave up 5 bases, with 8 bases separating them. The CDR3 bases are TGTGCCAGCAGTTTTGGGGAAAACGAGCAGTACTTC. Amino acids: CASSFGENEQYF.

This chain uses TRBV12-2 with TRBJ2-2; TRBD2, as called in the table, went unchecked against the DNA. TRBV12-2 is labeled a pseudogene. The CDR3 is 22 residues long. CDR3 sequence (DNA): TGTGCAAGTCGCTTTCGATCTCCCCCGGGACTAGCGGGACCCAACAGAGTCGGGGAGCTGTTTTTT. Translating gives CASRFRSPPGLAGPNRVGELFF.

J is TRBJ2-7 and V is TRBV6-5, with D uncertain. CDR3 size: 12 residues. From germline, CDR1 is MNHEY and CDR2 SVGAGI. The V and J ends lost 0 bases and 9 bases respectively, with 9 bases between them. This CDR3 reads CASSYSGQRQYF. The CDR3 DNA reads as TGTGCCAGCAGTTACTCAGGGCAACGGCAGTACTTC.

This chain uses TRBV5-5 with TRBJ1-6, with D hard to call. The CDR3 covers 15 residues. Germline lookup yields CDR1 SGHKS and CDR2 YYEKEE (reference sequence). Trimming took off 0 bases at V and 4 bases at J, with 8 bases between the two ends. CDR3 sequence: CASSLGQPYNSPLHF. CDR3 bases: TGTGCCAGCAGCTTGGGGCAGCCTTATAATTCACCCCTCCACTTT.

This clone turned up a few times. The chain carries TRBV7-9 and TRBJ1-1, with a weak D call TRBD1 (5 bases). This CDR3 spans 14 amino acids. V lost 4 bases, J lost 4 bases, and 13 bases lay in between. CDR1 is SEHNR and CDR2 is FQNEAQ in the germline V gene (reference sequence). Written as DNA, the CDR3 is TGTGCCAGCAGCTCTATTGGGCAGGGCACTGAAGCTTTCTTT. Protein product: CASSSIGQGTEAFF.

The V and J genes are TRBV3-1 (or the pseudogene TRBV3-2) and TRBJ2-1; D is perhaps TRBD1 (6 bases). The germline gives CDR1 LGHDT, CDR2 YNNKEL (reference sequence). V lost 4 bases and J 0 bases, leaving 10 bases between the germline ends. The CDR3 is made up of 15 amino acids. CDR3 sequence: CASSPYRDSYNEQFF. The CDR3 DNA reads TGTGCCAGCAGCCCCTACAGGGACTCCTACAATGAGCAGTTCTTC.

CDR3 amino acids: CASSMSGATNEKLFF. CDR3 nucleotide sequence: TGTGCCAGTAGTATGAGTGGGGCGACTAATGAAAAACTGTTTTTT. The chain employs TRBV19 and TRBJ1-4, with D tentatively TRBD1 (5 bases). Per the germline V gene, CDR1 is LNHDA and CDR2 is SQIVND (reference sequence). V lost 3 bases, J lost 2 bases, and 10 bases lay in between. The CDR3 has 15 residues. The full variable domain, completed using reference TRBV19 and TRBJ1-4, is DGGITQSPKYLFRKEGQNVTLSCEQNLNHDAMYWYRQDPGQGLRLIYYSQIVNDFQKGDIAEGYSVSREKKESFPLTVTSAQKNPTAFYLCASSMSGATNEKLFFGSGTQLSVL.

In its sample, this clone ranks as medium-sized (0.01 to 0.1%). The genes are TRBV30 and TRBJ1-1; D gene unclear. Germline V gene data show CDR1 as GTSNPN and CDR2 as SVGIG (reference sequence). This CDR3 comprises 13 residues. Trimming took off 0 bases at V and 0 bases at J, with 5 bases between the two ends. The CDR3 here is CAWSVDVNTEAFF. The CDR3 DNA reads as TGTGCCTGGAGTGTGGACGTGAACACTGAAGCTTTCTTT.

The chain has TRBV7-2 and TRBJ2-1; D is uncertain. Germline CDR1 and CDR2: SGHTA and FQGNSA. This CDR3 has 15 residues. The germline V and J ends were trimmed by 0 bases and 6 bases, with 12 bases remaining between them. The CDR3 DNA reads TGTGCCAGCAGCTTAGCCCCGACATTTAGCAATGAGCAGTTCTTC. Protein sequence: CASSLAPTFSNEQFF.

This chain connects TRBV3-1 (or the pseudogene TRBV3-2) to TRBJ2-1; 8 bases align to TRBD2. J lost 3 bases, V lost 0 bases, and 4 bases had no gene match. The CDR3 is made up of 16 amino acids. Germline V gene sequence: CDR1 LGHDT, CDR2 YNNKEL (reference sequence). CDR3 residues: CASSQEPAGVYNEQFF. CDR3 DNA sequence: TGTGCCAGCAGCCAAGAGCCAGCGGGAGTCTACAATGAGCAGTTCTTC.

The chain employs TRBV5-5 and TRBJ1-5; no clear D gene. The CDR3 totals 12 residues. Germline assignment: CDR1 SGHKS and CDR2 YYEKEE (reference sequence). V shed 0 bases and J shed 9 bases, with 7 bases lying between them. The chain's CDR3 is CASSLDARPQHF. Written as DNA, the CDR3 is TGTGCCAGCAGCTTGGACGCCAGGCCCCAGCATTTT. The variable domain in full, with the rest retrieved from reference TRBV5-5 and TRBJ1-5, is DAGVTQSPTHLIKTRGQQVTLRCSPISGHKSVSWYQQVLGQGPQFIFQYYEKEERGRGNFPDRFSARQFPNYSSELNVNALLLGDSALYLCASSLDARPQHFGDGTRLSIL.

This chain uses TRBV12-3 or TRBV12-4 with TRBJ1-2; D unresolved. The CDR3 extends over 13 amino acids. Deletions cut 4 bases from V and 9 bases from J, with 15 bases between. The CDR3 reads CASSYGRQVSYTF. As DNA, the CDR3 is TGTGCCAGCAGTTACGGACGGCAGGTGAGCTACACCTTC.

The chain couples TRBV27 to TRBJ2-4; 9 positions match TRBD1. This CDR3 contains 14 residues. CDR1 MNHEY and CDR2 SMNVEV come from the germline V gene (reference sequence). The trim removed 7 bases at V and 7 bases at J, leaving 8 bases unmatched. This CDR3 is CASTRTGAGNIQYF. DNA of the CDR3: TGTGCCAGCACCAGGACAGGGGCTGGTAACATTCAGTACTTC.

There are a few counts of this clone. The chain links TRBV19 to TRBJ1-4, with a tentative D call TRBD1 (5 bases). CDR1 LNHDA and CDR2 SQIVND come from the germline V gene (reference sequence). V dropped 7 bases and J dropped 4 bases, with 10 bases sitting between them. The CDR3 is 13 amino acids. The CDR3 region is CASKGPNNEKLFF. The CDR3 nucleotides read TGTGCCAGTAAGGGACCCAATAATGAAAAACTGTTTTTT. The whole variable domain, filled in from reference TRBV19 and TRBJ1-4, reads DGGITQSPKYLFRKEGQNVTLSCEQNLNHDAMYWYRQDPGQGLRLIYYSQIVNDFQKGDIAEGYSVSREKKESFPLTVTSAQKNPTAFYLCASKGPNNEKLFFGSGTQLSVL.

The chain uses TRBV5-5 and TRBJ1-1; D ambiguous. Germline CDR1 reads SGHKS; CDR2 reads YYEKEE (reference sequence). V gave up 5 bases and J gave up 7 bases, with 12 bases separating them. This CDR3 has 12 amino acids. As DNA, the CDR3 is TGTGCCAGCAGGTCAAACAGCGGTGAAGCTTTCTTT. Its translation: CASRSNSGEAFF.

The chain carries TRBV7-8 and TRBJ1-5; 7 bases are a match to TRBD1. This CDR3 region has 17 residues. Germline values: CDR1 SGHVS, CDR2 FQNEAQ. Trimming at V came to 3 bases and at J to 1 base, leaving 9 bases not matched to a gene. The CDR3 spells CASSLSGGQTSNQPQHF. The DNA of the CDR3 is TGTGCCAGCAGCTTGAGCGGGGGACAGACAAGCAATCAGCCCCAGCATTTT. Supplemented by reference TRBV7-8 and TRBJ1-5, the full variable domain reads GAGVSQSPRYKVAKRGQDVALRCDPISGHVSLFWYQQALGQGPEFLTYFQNEAQLDKSGLPSDRFFAERPEGSVSTLKIQRTQQEDSAVYLCASSLSGGQTSNQPQHFGDGTRLSIL.

This chain connects TRBV5-1 to TRBJ1-1, with TRBD1 matching over 8 bases. V gave up 3 bases and J gave up 1 base; unmatched junction bases: 8. CDR1 is SGHRS and CDR2 is YFSETQ in the germline V gene. The CDR3 is made up of 16 amino acids. Here the CDR3 DNA reads TGCGCCAGCAGCTCTCAGAGGACAGGGAAGAACACTGAAGCTTTCTTT. Translated, it gives CASSSQRTGKNTEAFF.

The rearrangement uses TRBV5-4 and TRBJ1-4, with D possibly TRBD1 on 6 matching bases. The CDR3 has 16 amino acids. Germline V gene sequence: CDR1 SGHNT, CDR2 YYREEE (reference sequence). Trimming removed 5 bases from V and 8 bases from J, with 22 bases in between. CDR3 in amino acids: CASSSGGPGIEEKLFF. CDR3 nucleotide sequence: TGTGCCAGCAGTTCCGGGGGCCCAGGGATTGAAGAAAAACTGTTTTTT.

This chain links TRBV10-3 with TRBJ2-7; the D gene is possibly TRBD1 (6 bases). This CDR3 region has 13 residues. Deletions cut 6 bases from V and 5 bases from J, with 14 bases between. Germline lookup yields CDR1 ENHRY and CDR2 SYGVKD. CDR3 DNA: TGTGCCATCAGAGAAGACAGGCCCCACGAGCAGTACTTC. This sequence encodes CAIREDRPHEQYF.

V gene TRBV11-2 combines with J gene TRBJ2-2; 8 nucleotides line up with TRBD1. The germline gives CDR1 SGHAT, CDR2 FQNNGV. The CDR3 is 15 residues long. V lost 5 bases to trimming and J lost 4 bases; unmatched junction nucleotides: 6. Here the CDR3 reads CASSADRVGTGELFF. CDR3 in DNA: TGTGCCAGCAGCGCGGACAGGGTTGGCACCGGGGAGCTGTTTTTT.

The V and J genes are TRBV10-1 and TRBJ1-1; 8 nucleotides line up with TRBD1. The CDR3 has 14 amino acids. Germline V gene lookup returns CDR1 WNHNN and CDR2 SYGVQD (reference sequence). With V trimmed by 6 bases and J by 1 base, 4 bases remained unmatched. The CDR3 DNA is TGCGCCAGCAGACCCGACAGGGGGAACACTGAAGCTTTCTTT. As protein: CASRPDRGNTEAFF.

The chain employs TRBV7-2 and TRBJ2-6; tentative D call: TRBD2 (6 bases). V gave up 5 bases and J gave up 1 base, with 12 bases separating them. The germline V gene has CDR1 SGHTA and CDR2 FQGNSA. CDR3 length: 16 residues. The CDR3 bases are TGTGCCAGCAGCACCTCTGGGGGGTCTGGGGCCAACGTCCTGACTTTC. Translating it yields CASSTSGGSGANVLTF.

This chain joins TRBV24-1 and TRBJ1-5, with a tentative D call TRBD1 (6 bases). This CDR3 is built from 16 residues. The V gene lost 4 bases and the J gene lost 0 bases, with 12 bases spanning the gap. Germline CDR1 is KGHDR and CDR2 is SFDVKD. DNA for the CDR3: TGTGCCACCAGTGACCTCGCGGACAGTAGCAATCAGCCCCAGCATTTT. Encoded protein: CATSDLADSSNQPQHF.

The chain has TRBV19 and TRBJ1-6; D gene unclear. This CDR3 has 12 residues. V lost 3 bases and J lost 6, with 3 bases in between. CDR1 is LNHDA, CDR2 SQIVND, per germline (reference sequence). The chain's CDR3 is CASSIGNSPLHF. In nucleotides, the CDR3 is TGTGCCAGTAGTATCGGTAATTCACCCCTCCACTTT.